This record concerns one T cell receptor (beta chain) sequence. The sample originates from a study of technical replicates of blood from several donors. Libraries were prepared by immunoSEQ multiplex PCR; TCRdb keeps only in-frame clonotypes and omits some of them. The data show about 88,000 clones, less than 95% seen once. The TCR sequence derives from a human donor in good health. Sequenced: T cells isolated from PBMCs.

The CDR3 coding sequence is TGTGCCAGCTCACGTTATGCAGGGGAATCGGGCTACAAAGGTGGAGGCGATGAGCAGTTCTTC. Encoded protein: CASSRYAGESGYKGGGDEQFF. This chain links TRBV18 with TRBJ2-1; TRBD1 might be the D (6 bases). V lost 4 bases and J 8 bases, leaving 36 bases between the germline ends. Germline-derived CDR1 and CDR2 are KGHSH and LQKENI. The CDR3 has 21 residues.